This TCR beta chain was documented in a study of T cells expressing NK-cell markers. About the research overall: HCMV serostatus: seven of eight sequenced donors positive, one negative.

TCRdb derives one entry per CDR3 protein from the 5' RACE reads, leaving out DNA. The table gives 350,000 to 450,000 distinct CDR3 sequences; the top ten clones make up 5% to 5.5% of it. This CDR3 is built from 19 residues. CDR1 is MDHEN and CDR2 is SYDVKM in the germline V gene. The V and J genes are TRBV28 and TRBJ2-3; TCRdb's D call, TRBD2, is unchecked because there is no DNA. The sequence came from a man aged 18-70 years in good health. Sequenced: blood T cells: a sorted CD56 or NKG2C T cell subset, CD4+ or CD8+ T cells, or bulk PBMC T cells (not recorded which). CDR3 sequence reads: CASSPRQFSSGEKSDTQYF.